The TCR beta chain under discussion was sequenced for a study of Graves' ophthalmopathy and Graves' hyperthyroidism. This clonotype has at least ten counts. Clinicians diagnosed using symptoms, serum thyroxine, TRAb, thyroid ultrasound and orbital computed tomography. The CDR3 contains 13 residues. With 4 bases removed from V and 0 bases from J, the gap between germline ends came to 6 bases. Beta-chain TCR CDR3 regions were amplified from RNA transcripts. Following a first-round RT-PCR that used HTBI primers, a second-round multiplex PCR was carried out. One entry per CDR3 protein results from TCRdb running MiXCR on the multiplex PCR reads. The sample has 400,000 or so distinct CDR3 sequences, 15% to 17% seen once.

The TCR sequence derives from a woman younger than 30 with stable Graves' hyperthyroidism. The rearrangement joins TRBV12-3 or TRBV12-4 to TRBJ1-1; D is unresolved. The material sequenced was peripheral blood. CDR3 DNA sequence: TGTGCCAGCAGTTCTGGGCTGAACACTGAAGCTTTCTTT. This gives the protein CASSSGLNTEAFF.